At least ten counts were recorded for the clone carrying this T cell receptor (beta chain). These data come from a study of early T cells in non-severe SARS-CoV-2 infection. The overall study: The study sequenced bulk RNA from unsorted whole blood, with chains unpaired.

CDR1 SGHRS and CDR2 YFSETQ come from the germline V gene. The CDR3 is 15 amino acids. V shed 4 bases and J shed 4 bases, with 17 bases lying between them. The TCR library protocol was used to attach unique molecular identifiers. These identifiers were attached to individual cDNA molecules. MiXCR, run by TCRdb on the 5' RACE reads, gives a single entry per CDR3 protein. The profile shows 68,000 or so distinct CDR3 sequences, more than 10% of them singletons. The sequence was collected from an adult who was a healthcare worker with PCR-confirmed SARS-CoV-2 infection or an uninfected control (not recorded which). Sequenced material: whole blood. The chain couples TRBV5-1 to TRBJ1-2; possible D gene TRBD1, 6 bases. The CDR3 protein is CASSKGEGGGYGYTF. Here the CDR3 DNA reads TGCGCCAGCAGCAAAGGGGAAGGGGGTGGCTATGGCTACACCTTC.